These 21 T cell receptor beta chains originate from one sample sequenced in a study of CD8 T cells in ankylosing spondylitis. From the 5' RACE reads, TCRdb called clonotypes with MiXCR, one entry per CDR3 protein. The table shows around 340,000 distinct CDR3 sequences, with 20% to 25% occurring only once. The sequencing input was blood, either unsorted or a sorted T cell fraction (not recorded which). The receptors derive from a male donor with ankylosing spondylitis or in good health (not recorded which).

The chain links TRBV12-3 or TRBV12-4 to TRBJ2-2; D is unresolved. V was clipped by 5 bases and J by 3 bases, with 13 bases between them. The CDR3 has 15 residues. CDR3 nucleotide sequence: TGTGCCAGCAGTGGTCCGGCGGTGTACACCGGGGAGCTGTTTTTT. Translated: CASSGPAVYTGELFF.

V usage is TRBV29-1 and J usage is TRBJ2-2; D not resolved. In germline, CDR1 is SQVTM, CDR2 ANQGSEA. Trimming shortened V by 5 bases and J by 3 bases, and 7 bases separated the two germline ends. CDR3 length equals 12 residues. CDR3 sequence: CSVLMDTGELFF. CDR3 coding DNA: TGCAGCGTTTTGATGGACACCGGGGAGCTGTTTTTT.

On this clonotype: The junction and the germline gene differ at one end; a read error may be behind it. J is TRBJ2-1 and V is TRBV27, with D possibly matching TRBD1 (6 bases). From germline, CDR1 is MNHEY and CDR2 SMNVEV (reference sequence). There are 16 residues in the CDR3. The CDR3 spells CVSSGEQGITYNEQFF. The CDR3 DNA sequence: TGTGTCAGCAGTGGGGAACAGGGCATTACCTACAATGAGCAGTTCTTC.

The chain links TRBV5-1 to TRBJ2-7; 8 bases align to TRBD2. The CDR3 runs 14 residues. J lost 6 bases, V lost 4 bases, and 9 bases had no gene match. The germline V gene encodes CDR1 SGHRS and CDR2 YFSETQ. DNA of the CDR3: TGCGCCAGCAGCCCGGGACTAGAGCTTGGCGAGCAGTACTTC. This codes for CASSPGLELGEQYF. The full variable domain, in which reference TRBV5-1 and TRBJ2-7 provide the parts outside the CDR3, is KAGVTQTPRYLIKTRGQQVTLSCSPISGHRSVSWYQQTPGQGLQFLFEYFSETQRNKGNFPGRFSGRQFSNSRSEMNVSTLELGDSALYLCASSPGLELGEQYFGPGTRLTVT.

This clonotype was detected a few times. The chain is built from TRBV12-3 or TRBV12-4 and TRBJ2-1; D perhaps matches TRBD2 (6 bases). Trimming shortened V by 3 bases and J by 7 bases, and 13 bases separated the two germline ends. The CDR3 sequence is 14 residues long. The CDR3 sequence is CASSFEEGWNEQFF. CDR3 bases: TGTGCCAGCAGTTTCGAGGAGGGGTGGAATGAGCAGTTCTTC.

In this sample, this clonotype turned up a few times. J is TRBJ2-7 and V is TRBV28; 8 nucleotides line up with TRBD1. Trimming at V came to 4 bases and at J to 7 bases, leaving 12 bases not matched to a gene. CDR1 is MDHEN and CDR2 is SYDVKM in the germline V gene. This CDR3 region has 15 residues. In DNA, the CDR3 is TGTGCCAGCAGTTCAGAGGACAGGGCATCTCGGGAGCAGTACTTC. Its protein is CASSSEDRASREQYF.

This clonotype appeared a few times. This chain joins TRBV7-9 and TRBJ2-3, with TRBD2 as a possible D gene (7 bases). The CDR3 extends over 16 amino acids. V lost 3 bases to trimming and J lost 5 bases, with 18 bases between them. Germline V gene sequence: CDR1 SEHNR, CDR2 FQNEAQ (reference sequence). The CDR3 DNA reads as TGTGCCAGCAGCTTTCCCTCTAGGGGGGGAAGAGATACGCAGTATTTT. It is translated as CASSFPSRGGRDTQYF.

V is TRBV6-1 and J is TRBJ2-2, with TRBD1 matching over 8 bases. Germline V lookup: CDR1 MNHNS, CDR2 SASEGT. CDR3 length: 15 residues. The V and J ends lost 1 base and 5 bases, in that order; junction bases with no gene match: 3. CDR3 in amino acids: CASSEGTGWTGELFF. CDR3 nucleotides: TGTGCCAGCAGTGAAGGGACAGGGTGGACCGGGGAGCTGTTTTTT.

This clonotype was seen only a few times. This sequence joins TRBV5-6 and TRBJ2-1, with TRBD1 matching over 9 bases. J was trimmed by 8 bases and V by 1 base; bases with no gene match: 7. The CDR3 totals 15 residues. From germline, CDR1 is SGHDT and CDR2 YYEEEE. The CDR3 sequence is CASSLRDRAFYEQFF. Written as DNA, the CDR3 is TGTGCCAGCAGCTTGCGGGACAGGGCGTTCTATGAGCAGTTCTTC.

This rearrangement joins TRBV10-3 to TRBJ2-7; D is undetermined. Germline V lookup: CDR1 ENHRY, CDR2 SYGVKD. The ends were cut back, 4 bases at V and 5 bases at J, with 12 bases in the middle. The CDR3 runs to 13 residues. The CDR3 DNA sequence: TGTGCCATCAGTGCACCTAGGTTAAACGAGCAGTACTTC. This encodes CAISAPRLNEQYF.

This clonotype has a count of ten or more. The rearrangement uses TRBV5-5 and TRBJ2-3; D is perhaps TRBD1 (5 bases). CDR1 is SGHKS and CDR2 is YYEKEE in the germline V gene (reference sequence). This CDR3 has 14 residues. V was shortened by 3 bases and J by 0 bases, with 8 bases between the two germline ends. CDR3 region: CASSSGHSTDTQYF. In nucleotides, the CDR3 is TGTGCCAGCAGCTCTGGACATAGCACAGATACGCAGTATTTT.

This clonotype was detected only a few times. CDR3 DNA: TGTGCCATCAGTGAGTCAGGGCGTTCCCACGAGCAGTACTTC. This sequence encodes CAISESGRSHEQYF. The chain is built from TRBV10-3 and TRBJ2-7, with D hard to call. V was clipped by 0 bases and J by 5 bases, with 11 bases between them. CDR1 is ENHRY, CDR2 SYGVKD, per germline. The CDR3 has 14 residues.

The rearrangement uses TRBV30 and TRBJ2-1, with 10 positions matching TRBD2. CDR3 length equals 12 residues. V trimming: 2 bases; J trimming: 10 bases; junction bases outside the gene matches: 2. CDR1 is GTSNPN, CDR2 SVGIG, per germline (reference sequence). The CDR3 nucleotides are TGTGCCTGGAGTTTTAGCGGGGGGGAGCAGTTCTTC. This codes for CAWSFSGGEQFF.

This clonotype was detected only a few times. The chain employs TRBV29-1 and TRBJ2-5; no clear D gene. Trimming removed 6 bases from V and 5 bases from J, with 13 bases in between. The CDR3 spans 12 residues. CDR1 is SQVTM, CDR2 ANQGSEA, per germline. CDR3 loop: CSVLSPGETQYF. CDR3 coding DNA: TGCAGCGTCTTGTCCCCCGGGGAGACCCAGTACTTC.

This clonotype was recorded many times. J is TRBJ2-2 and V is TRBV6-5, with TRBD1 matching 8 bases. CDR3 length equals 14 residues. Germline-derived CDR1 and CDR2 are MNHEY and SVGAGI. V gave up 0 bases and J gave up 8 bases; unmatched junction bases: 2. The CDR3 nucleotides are TGTGCCAGCAGTTACTCGACAGGGGTAGGGGAGCTGTTTTTT. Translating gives CASSYSTGVGELFF.

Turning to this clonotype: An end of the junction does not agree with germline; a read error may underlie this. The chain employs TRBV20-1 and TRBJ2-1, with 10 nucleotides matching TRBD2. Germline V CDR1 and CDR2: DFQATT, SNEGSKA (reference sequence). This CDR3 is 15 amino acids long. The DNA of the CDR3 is TGCAGTGCCAGAGAAAAAGCGGGGGGGCCAGGTGAGCAGTTCTTC. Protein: CSAREKAGGPGEQFF.

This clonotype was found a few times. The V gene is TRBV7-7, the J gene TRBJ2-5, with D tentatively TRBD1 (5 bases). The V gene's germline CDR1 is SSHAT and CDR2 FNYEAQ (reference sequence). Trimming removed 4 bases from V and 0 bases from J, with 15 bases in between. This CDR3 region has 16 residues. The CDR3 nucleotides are TGTGCCAGCAGCTCCTACGCAAGGGGCCACCAAGAGACCCAGTACTTC. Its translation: CASSSYARGHQETQYF.

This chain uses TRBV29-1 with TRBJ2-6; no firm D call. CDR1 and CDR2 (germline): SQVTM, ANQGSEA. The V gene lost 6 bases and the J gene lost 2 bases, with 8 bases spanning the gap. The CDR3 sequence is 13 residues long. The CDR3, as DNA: TGCAGCGTCACAGCCCCTGGGGCCAACGTCCTGACTTTC. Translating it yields CSVTAPGANVLTF. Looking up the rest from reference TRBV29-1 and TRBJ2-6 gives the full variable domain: SAVISQKPSRDICQRGTSLTIQCQVDSQVTMMFWYRQQPGQSLTLIATANQGSEATYESGFVIDKFPISRPNLTFSTLTVSNMSPEDSSIYLCSVTAPGANVLTFGAGSRLTVL.

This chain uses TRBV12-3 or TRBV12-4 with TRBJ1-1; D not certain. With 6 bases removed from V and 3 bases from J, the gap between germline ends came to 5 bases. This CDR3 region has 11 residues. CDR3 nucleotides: TGTGCCAGCAGAAAATACACTGAAGCTTTCTTT. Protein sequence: CASRKYTEAFF.

CDR3 protein: CASRSRGENTGELFF. CDR3 bases: TGTGCCAGCAGAAGCAGGGGAGAAAACACCGGGGAGCTGTTTTTT. The rearrangement links TRBV12-3 or TRBV12-4 to TRBJ2-2, with D tentatively TRBD1 (6 bases). V lost 6 bases to trimming and J lost 2 bases, with 13 bases between them. This CDR3 region has 15 residues.

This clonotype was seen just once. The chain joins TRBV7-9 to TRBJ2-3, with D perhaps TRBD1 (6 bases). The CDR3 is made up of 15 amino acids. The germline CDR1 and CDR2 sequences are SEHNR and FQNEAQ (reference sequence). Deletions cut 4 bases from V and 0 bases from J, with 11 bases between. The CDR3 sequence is CASSSRQESTDTQYF. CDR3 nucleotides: TGTGCCAGCAGCTCCCGACAGGAGAGCACAGATACGCAGTATTTT. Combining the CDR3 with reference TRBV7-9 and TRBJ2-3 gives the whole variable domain DTGVSQNPRHKITKRGQNVTFRCDPISEHNRLYWYRQTLGQGPEFLTYFQNEAQLEKSRLLSDRFSAERPKGSFSTLEIQRTEQGDSAMYLCASSSRQESTDTQYFGPGTRLTVL.